This TCR beta chain emerged from a study of a mutant IDH1 vaccine in newly diagnosed glioma. Profiling relied on immunoSEQ multiplex PCR, and the TCRdb table lists in-frame clones only, not all of them. The sample holds some 62,000 clones, over 80% seen once. To note about this clone: Its target is not known.

Documented time point: week 47, end of study. Every vaccination contained 300 ug of the mutant IDH1 20-mer peptide and was paired with topical imiquimod. The CDR3 sequence is 16 residues long. The ends lost 5 bases at V and 4 bases at J; junction bases unmatched: 8. In germline, CDR1 is PRHDT, CDR2 FYEKMQ (reference sequence). The sequenced sample was PBMCs, obtained from a glioma patient whose treatment included an IDH1 peptide vaccine. The V and J genes are TRBV13 and TRBJ2-1; 10 nucleotides align to TRBD2. The sequence was obtained from a young man with glioma. CDR3: CASSGVAGGRYNEQFF. The CDR3 DNA reads as TGTGCCAGCAGCGGAGTAGCGGGGGGCCGATACAATGAGCAGTTCTTC. Based on the CDR3 plus reference TRBV13 and TRBJ2-1, the full variable domain is AAGVIQSPRHLIKEKRETATLKCYPIPRHDTVYWYQQGPGQDPQFLISFYEKMQSDKGSIPDRFSAQQFSDYHSELNMSSLELGDSALYFCASSGVAGGRYNEQFFGPGTRLTVL.